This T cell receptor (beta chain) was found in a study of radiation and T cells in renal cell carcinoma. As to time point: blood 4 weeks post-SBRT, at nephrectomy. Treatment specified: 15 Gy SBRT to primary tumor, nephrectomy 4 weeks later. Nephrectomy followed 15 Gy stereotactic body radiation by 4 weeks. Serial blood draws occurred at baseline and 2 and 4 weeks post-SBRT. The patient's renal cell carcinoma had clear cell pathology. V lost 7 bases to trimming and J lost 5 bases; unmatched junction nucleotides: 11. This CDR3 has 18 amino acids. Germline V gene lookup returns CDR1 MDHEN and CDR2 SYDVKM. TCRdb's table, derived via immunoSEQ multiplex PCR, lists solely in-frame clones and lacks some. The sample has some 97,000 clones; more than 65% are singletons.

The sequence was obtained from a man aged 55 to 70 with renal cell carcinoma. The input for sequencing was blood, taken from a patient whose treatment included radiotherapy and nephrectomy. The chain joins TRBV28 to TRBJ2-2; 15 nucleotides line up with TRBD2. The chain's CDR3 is CASIFRTSGRVLTGELFF. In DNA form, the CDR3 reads TGTGCCAGCATATTCAGGACTAGCGGGAGGGTTTTAACCGGGGAGCTGTTTTTT.